This T cell receptor (beta chain) derives from a study of sequential checkpoint blockade in melanoma. Treatment described: randomized to nivolumab then ipilimumab (arm A) or the reverse (arm B). PBMC sorting kept live CD3+CD8+ cells without CD19 or CD56. The CDR3 extends over 15 amino acids. Germline CDR1 SEHNR, CDR2 FQNEAQ (reference sequence). V was clipped by 4 bases and J by 1 base, with 14 bases between them. This clone was picked up a small number of times. Clones were sequenced by immunoSEQ multiplex PCR, and TCRdb holds only the in-frame ones, with some missing. This sample yields roughly 15,000 clones, of which around 73% are seen a single time; under 35% belongs to the top ten.

Sample: CD8+ T cells sorted from blood (inferred from file names), taken from a patient given nivolumab and ipilimumab in sequence. V and J are TRBV7-9 and TRBJ2-7; D perhaps matches TRBD1 (6 bases). The source is a human donor with melanoma. Here the CDR3 reads CASSSTGTKSYEQYF. In nucleotides, the CDR3 is TGTGCCAGCAGCTCCACAGGGACCAAATCCTACGAGCAGTACTTC.